Listed below are T cell receptor beta chains from one sample, sequenced in a study of T cell repertoires in cytomegalovirus infection. In TCRdb, the reads were re-called with MiXCR into one record per CDR3 protein. The profile covers about 330,000 distinct CDR3 sequences, with roughly 34% appearing a single time and 13% taken by the ten largest. For these receptors, no antigen is known. Sequencing was performed on cultured PBMCs, taken from culture after CMV antigen stimulation. These receptors were obtained from a human donor in good health (CMV status not recorded). Some clones in this sample may be carry-over from other donors' samples. Both conserved end residues are trimmed from each CDR3.

TRBJ2-1,11,TRBV30,ARTDGGSGEQF
TRBJ2-3,13,TRBV7-9,ASSPPGLAVDTQY
TRBJ1-2,14,TRBV11-2,ASRRPPSFPSHGYT
TRBJ2-1,15,TRBV11-2,ASSLDSRLELYNEQF
TRBJ2-7,13,TRBV7-8,ASSLEASRIYEQY
TRBJ1-4,13,TRBV27,ASTHWGKIDEKLF
TRBJ2-1,15,TRBV5-6,ASSFRTSGSSYNEQF
TRBJ1-6,12,TRBV27,ASTDRGIGSPLH
TRBJ2-1,12,TRBV12-3/TRBV12-4,ASTIAGVGNEQF
TRBJ2-1,12,TRBV29-1,SSPGQGAHGEQF
TRBJ1-1,12,TRBV19,ASSLRVRDTEAF
TRBJ2-3,14,TRBV28,ASRGDLGGPTDTQY
TRBJ1-2,12,TRBV6-6,ASGAGAPNYGYT
TRBJ2-7,13,TRBV19,ASSKDGKLTYEQY
TRBJ1-5,11,TRBV6-2/TRBV6-3,ASSPGLYQPQH
TRBJ1-1,17,TRBV20-1,SAPPGLGQGGLVNTEAF
TRBJ2-1,10,TRBV12-5,ASGLALGEQF
TRBJ1-1,13,TRBV7-3,ASSLSDGGNTEAF
TRBJ2-6,15,TRBV7-6,ASSLARLGAGANVLT
TRBJ1-4,12,TRBV25-1,ASTERGGNEKLF
TRBJ2-2,11,TRBV29-1,SVNQGFTGELF
TRBJ2-7,12,TRBV6-1,ASSPDRGPYEQY
TRBJ2-1,13,TRBV15,ATSRAGSSYNEQF
TRBJ2-3,11,TRBV2,ATRDGSRDTQY
TRBJ2-1,15,TRBV25-1,ASSDPAGTGMVSEQF
TRBJ2-7,14,TRBV18,ASSPLLTSGTYEQY
TRBJ2-5,12,TRBV15,ASGFRGVQETQY
TRBJ2-1,12,TRBV29-1,SVDLAGFYNEQF
TRBJ1-3,17,TRBV25-1,ASRAGTGKARPSGNTIY
TRBJ1-2,17,TRBV11-2,ASSLLLNSPGQSLYGYT
TRBJ2-5,13,TRBV7-2,ASSAYTGFQETQY
TRBJ1-4,13,TRBV28,ASSLSGREGEKLF
TRBJ2-3,14,TRBV5-5,ASSLQGPPSKDTQY
TRBJ1-4,14,TRBV6-6,ASNTGRTGDNEKLF
TRBJ2-1,12,TRBV19,ASSIAEGYNEQF
TRBJ1-4,12,TRBV28,ASSAYGAGEKLF
TRBJ1-1,14,TRBV7-6,ASSLVGGIQNTEAF
TRBJ1-1,14,TRBV18,ASSLEYRVRNTEAF
TRBJ2-3,13,TRBV2,ASSGLAGRTDTQY
TRBJ1-3,14,TRBV6-5,ASSYGFTGTGNTIY
TRBJ1-1,12,TRBV19,ASSIEGARTEAF
TRBJ2-5,12,TRBV12-3/TRBV12-4,ASSSVGGAETQY
TRBJ2-1,10,TRBV7-2,ASSLTAHEQF
TRBJ1-1,10,TRBV15,ATSGYNTEAF
TRBJ1-5,15,TRBV27,ASSQGQITNSNQPQH
TRBJ2-1,9,TRBV6-6,ASSLSEEQF
TRBJ2-1,14,TRBV7-6,ASSSRQGGSYNEQF
TRBJ2-1,15,TRBV7-2,ASSLVELVYSYNEQF
TRBJ1-2,12,TRBV6-5,ASTPVLANYGYT
TRBJ1-5,13,TRBV4-1,ASSPSTGNNQPQH
TRBJ1-4,10,TRBV7-9,ASSSLQEKLF
TRBJ2-7,12,TRBV2,ASTPTDTTYEQY
TRBJ1-3,14,TRBV19,ASSPYELSSGNTIY
TRBJ2-7,11,TRBV27,ASKSAAAYEQY
TRBJ2-1,14,TRBV7-3,ASSSDDREEGNEQF
TRBJ2-7,13,TRBV6-5,ASSYSGPLDHEQY
TRBJ2-1,12,TRBV7-2,ASSLDRGYNEQF
TRBJ2-1,11,TRBV27,SSSFNRDSEQF
TRBJ1-1,11,TRBV7-6,ASSLVQTSEAF